This record looks at one T cell receptor beta chain sequence and its context. Its antigen is as yet unknown. The source of the sample is a study of blood T cells in healthy people across ages. V was clipped by 9 bases and J by 6 bases, with 18 bases between them. From germline, CDR1 is SGHTA and CDR2 FQGNSA. The CDR3 length is 14 residues. Study-wide points: Naive and antigen-experienced cells could not be conclusively compared, given unsorted PBMCs.

The study recruited healthy Caucasian donors from Russia who were aged roughly 6 to 95. With each sample, at least 5 micrograms of total RNA were extracted. Then a second PCR, running about 7 to 11 cycles, was carried out with a sample-barcoded 5' primer and a J-beta primer mix. Each sample provided no less than 2.5 million CDR3-containing paired-end reads. Via MiXCR, TCRdb re-called the 5' RACE reads, giving one row per CDR3 protein. The sample yields over a million distinct CDR3 sequences, about 42% seen once. This sequence joins TRBV7-2 and TRBJ2-1; D may be TRBD1 (5 bases). The sample consisted of blood. The clonotype comes from a woman younger than 30 in good health. CDR3 sequence: CASSQVVRANEQFF. In nucleotides, the CDR3 is TGTGCCAGTAGCCAGGTCGTCAGGGCCAATGAGCAGTTCTTC.